Shown below are 22 T cell receptor beta chains from a single sample sequenced in a study of regulatory T cells in long-lasting Graves disease. Noted time point: persistent/refractory GD, antithyroid drugs over 5 years with positive TRAb. Following extraction of RNA from PBMCs, that RNA was used to make the TCR library. With iRepertoire HTBI primers and Arm-PCR of CDR3 regions, TCR beta libraries were built. TCRdb processed the multiplex PCR reads anew with MiXCR; each CDR3 protein has one entry. The data hold some 470,000 distinct CDR3 sequences, with 20% to 25% observed a single time. This material consisted of peripheral blood mononuclear cells (PBMCs), taken when the disease was refractory, from a patient treated with antithyroid drugs. The origin of the receptors is a female donor with Graves disease.

The chain joins TRBV7-8 to TRBJ2-1; D remains ambiguous. Looked up from germline, CDR1 is SGHVS and CDR2 is FQNEAQ. The V end lost 7 bases, the J end lost 0 bases, and 7 bases lay between the germline ends. There are 13 residues in the CDR3. In DNA form, the CDR3 reads TGTGCCAGCATGGATAGCTCCTACAATGAGCAGTTCTTC. As protein: CASMDSSYNEQFF. Drawing the rest from reference TRBV7-8 and TRBJ2-1, the complete variable domain is GAGVSQSPRYKVAKRGQDVALRCDPISGHVSLFWYQQALGQGPEFLTYFQNEAQLDKSGLPSDRFFAERPEGSVSTLKIQRTQQEDSAVYLCASMDSSYNEQFFGPGTRLTVL.

This clonotype has ten or more counts. The CDR3 coding sequence is TGTGCCAGCAGCTACGATCCGAACACCGGGGAGCTGTTTTTT. This codes for CASSYDPNTGELFF. The chain recombines TRBV7-8 with TRBJ2-2, with D hard to call. Germline assignment: CDR1 SGHVS and CDR2 FQNEAQ. The CDR3 has 14 residues. Trimming took off 4 bases at V and 0 bases at J, with 6 bases between the two ends.

In this sample, this clonotype turned up many times. The CDR3 bases are TGTGCTAGTGGTTTGGTATCGGGGATAGAGACCCAGTACTTC. Translated: CASGLVSGIETQYF. The chain joins TRBV12-5 to TRBJ2-5, with a possible D match to TRBD2 (5 bases). This CDR3 is 14 amino acids long. Trimming cost V 0 bases and J 4 bases, with 9 bases left between them. Looked up from germline, CDR1 is LGHNT and CDR2 is FRNRAP.

This clonotype appeared many times. The rearrangement links TRBV2 to TRBJ1-2, with D possibly being TRBD1 (6 bases). Germline loops: CDR1 SNHLY, CDR2 FYNNEI. This CDR3 has 12 residues. V shed 3 bases and J shed 4 bases, with 6 bases lying between them. The DNA of the CDR3 is TGTGCCAGCAGTGAGGACAGCTATGGCTACACCTTC. Protein: CASSEDSYGYTF.

This clonotype was counted ten times or more. V is TRBV9 and J is TRBJ1-5, with 7 bases matching TRBD1. V trimming: 3 bases; J trimming: 3 bases; junction bases outside the gene matches: 3. The germline V gene encodes CDR1 SGDLS and CDR2 YYNGEE. This CDR3 is built from 14 residues. The CDR3 DNA reads TGTGCCAGCAGCGCCACAGGGGACAATCAGCCCCAGCATTTT. It yields the protein CASSATGDNQPQHF.

This clonotype showed up many times. The genes are TRBV7-8 and TRBJ1-1, with D possibly matching TRBD1 (5 bases). Between the trimmed V and J ends, which lost 1 base and 6 bases, there was a span of 9 bases. Germline CDR1 reads SGHVS; CDR2 reads FQNEAQ. The CDR3 contains 13 residues. The CDR3 nucleotides are TGTGCCAGCAGCTTAGACAGGTCAGCTGAAGCTTTCTTT. It translates to CASSLDRSAEAFF.

The rearrangement links TRBV29-1 to TRBJ2-7; 13 bases match TRBD2. This CDR3 comprises 19 residues. Looked up from germline, CDR1 is SQVTM and CDR2 is ANQGSEA. J gave up 2 bases and V 2 bases, and 15 bases lay outside the gene matches. Here the CDR3 reads CSVEWSGIAGTSGAYEQYF. In DNA form, the CDR3 reads TGCAGCGTTGAATGGTCCGGTATCGCGGGGACTAGCGGGGCCTACGAGCAGTACTTC.

This clonotype has a count of ten or more. For the CDR3, the DNA is TGTGCCAGCACCGACGGGGGAGGATTGCAAGAGACCCAGTACTTC. This gives the protein CASTDGGGLQETQYF. The rearrangement joins TRBV6-1 to TRBJ2-5, with TRBD2 as a possible D gene (6 bases). The CDR3 is 15 amino acids. Germline CDR1 MNHNS, CDR2 SASEGT. The V gene lost 7 bases and the J gene lost 2 bases, with 17 bases spanning the gap.

V gene TRBV4-1 combines with J gene TRBJ1-4; D gene ambiguous. Trimming took 0 bases from V and 7 from J, leaving 12 bases between them. Germline V lookup: CDR1 MGHRA, CDR2 YSYEKL. There are 15 residues in the CDR3. The CDR3 here is CASSQDADLSEKLFF. The CDR3 DNA follows: TGCGCCAGCAGCCAAGATGCGGATTTAAGTGAAAAACTGTTTTTT.

This clonotype was recorded many times. The chain couples TRBV7-2 to TRBJ1-5, with D unclear. V was clipped by 2 bases and J by 0 bases, with 5 bases between them. Looked up from germline, CDR1 is SGHTA and CDR2 is FQGNSA. This CDR3 is 14 amino acids long. As DNA, the CDR3 is TGTGCCAGCAGCTTAACGCCTAGCAATCAGCCCCAGCATTTT. Translating it yields CASSLTPSNQPQHF.

The rearrangement links TRBV7-2 to TRBJ2-3; 9 bases line up with TRBD2. The CDR3 has 17 residues. V lost 1 base and J lost 8; bases outside the gene matches: 13. Germline V gene sequence: CDR1 SGHTA, CDR2 FQGNSA. The CDR3 spells CASSLVMLAGSGATQYF. DNA for the CDR3: TGTGCCAGCAGCTTAGTTATGCTAGCGGGATCCGGGGCTACGCAGTATTTT.

About this clonotype itself: The junction departs from the called germline gene at one end, perhaps through a read error. This chain joins TRBV7-7 and TRBJ1-5; tentative D call: TRBD1 (6 bases). The CDR3 has 17 residues. Germline CDR1 SSHAT, CDR2 FNYEAQ (reference sequence). The CDR3 DNA reads TGTGCTAGCAGCTTTAGTTTAAGGGGGTGGGGCAATCAGCCCCAGCATTTT. It specifies CASSFSLRGWGNQPQHF.

Comments on this clonotype: This clone may be a read error of a much larger clone one base away. The CDR3 loop is CASSNPRDTEAFF. Here the CDR3 DNA reads TGTGCCAGCAGCAACCCTAGGGACACTGAAGCTTTCTTT. The chain recombines TRBV11-3 with TRBJ1-1; D is ambiguous. V shed 5 bases and J shed 3 bases, with 10 bases lying between them. Looked up from germline, CDR1 is SGHNT and CDR2 is YENEEA. The CDR3 consists of 13 residues.

The genes are TRBV20-1 and TRBJ2-5; a weak D match, TRBD2 (5 bases). CDR1 and CDR2 (germline): DFQATT, SNEGSKA (reference sequence). Trimming left V 6 bases short and J 5 bases short, with 13 bases between. This CDR3 has 12 residues. This chain's CDR3 is CSAADLGETQYF. Written as DNA, the CDR3 is TGCAGTGCCGCGGACTTGGGGGAGACCCAGTACTTC.

This clonotype was seen a handful of times. The chain joins TRBV7-9 to TRBJ2-7; 10 positions match TRBD1. CDR1 and CDR2 from the germline V gene are SEHNR and FQNEAQ (reference sequence). CDR3 length: 15 residues. Trimming at V came to 7 bases and at J to 3 bases, leaving 9 bases not matched to a gene. The CDR3 loop reads CASTPGGQGSYEQYF. The CDR3 bases are TGTGCCAGCACCCCTGGGGGACAGGGGAGCTACGAGCAGTACTTC. The full variable domain, completed using reference TRBV7-9 and TRBJ2-7, is DTGVSQNPRHKITKRGQNVTFRCDPISEHNRLYWYRQTLGQGPEFLTYFQNEAQLEKSRLLSDRFSAERPKGSFSTLEIQRTEQGDSAMYLCASTPGGQGSYEQYFGPGTRLTVT.

J is TRBJ1-2 and V is TRBV24-1; the D gene is possibly TRBD1 (6 bases). CDR1 and CDR2 (germline): KGHDR, SFDVKD. The CDR3 runs 17 residues. Trimming removed 2 bases at V and 2 bases at J, with 17 bases between. CDR3 bases: TGTGCCACCAGTGATTCGGGGACACCTGGGGGAAACTATGGCTACACCTTC. Protein: CATSDSGTPGGNYGYTF.

This clonotype was found many times. The chain has TRBV28 and TRBJ2-5, with D possibly TRBD1 on 6 matching bases. Germline V gene lookup returns CDR1 MDHEN and CDR2 SYDVKM. CDR3 length equals 14 residues. Between the trimmed V and J ends, which lost 5 bases and 1 base, there was a span of 11 bases. This chain's CDR3 is CASSPTGTQETQYF. CDR3 DNA: TGTGCCAGCAGTCCAACAGGGACCCAAGAGACCCAGTACTTC.

This clonotype was found many times. The V and J genes are TRBV28 and TRBJ1-1; a possible D gene is TRBD1 (5 bases). Trimming left V 8 bases short and J 2 bases short, with 15 bases between. This CDR3 comprises 14 residues. Per the germline V gene, CDR1 is MDHEN and CDR2 is SYDVKM. The DNA of the CDR3 is TGTGCCAGCTGGGGGGTTCTAATTAACACTGAAGCTTTCTTT. It encodes CASWGVLINTEAFF.

This clonotype was observed a handful of times. One end of the junction fails to match germline, which may point to a read error. The chain employs TRBV12-3 or TRBV12-4 and TRBJ2-2; 12 nucleotides match TRBD2. The CDR3 has 17 residues. CDR3 nucleotide sequence: TGTGCCAGCAGTCCAGGGACTAGCGGGCGTCGCCCCGGGGAGCTGCTTTTT. Its protein product is CASSPGTSGRRPGELLF.

Ten or more counts support this clonotype. The rearrangement joins TRBV19 to TRBJ2-5; TRBD2 aligns across 11 bases. CDR1 LNHDA and CDR2 SQIVND come from the germline V gene (reference sequence). V dropped 6 bases and J dropped 3; count of bases not matched to a gene: 3. The CDR3 spans 14 residues. The CDR3 is CASRKLAGEETQYF. CDR3 DNA: TGTGCCAGTAGAAAACTAGCGGGAGAAGAGACCCAGTACTTC.

This clonotype was recorded at least ten times. This chain connects TRBV19 to TRBJ1-5, with 8 nucleotides matching TRBD1. The V and J ends lost 1 base and 1 base, in that order; junction bases with no gene match: 6. This CDR3 has 17 residues. Germline CDR1 and CDR2: LNHDA and SQIVND (reference sequence). The CDR3 loop reads CASSIALGTGSNQPQHF. The CDR3 DNA is TGTGCCAGTAGTATAGCCTTGGGGACAGGAAGCAATCAGCCCCAGCATTTT.

The chain combines TRBV28 with TRBJ1-5; a weak D match, TRBD1 (5 bases). The V end lost 4 bases, the J end lost 6 bases, and 19 bases lay between the germline ends. The length of the CDR3 is 16 residues. The germline V gene has CDR1 MDHEN and CDR2 SYDVKM. The CDR3 protein is CASSSWGLTQVQPQHF. Written as DNA, the CDR3 is TGTGCCAGCAGTTCTTGGGGCCTTACTCAGGTTCAGCCCCAGCATTTT.